These 5 T cell receptor beta chains share one sample of origin, sequenced in a study of OX40 agonist ivuxolimab in advanced cancers. The protocol was immunoSEQ multiplex PCR, while the TCRdb copy is restricted to in-frame clones and leaves out a portion. The sample lists under 90,000 clones, 90% to 95% occurring once. The specimen was CD4+ or CD8+ T cells sorted from blood, collected in a trial of the OX40 agonist ivuxolimab. All receptors come from an adult with an advanced solid tumor such as melanoma, head and neck, liver or kidney cancer.

The chain uses TRBV18 and TRBJ2-5; D not resolved. The CDR3 length is 14 residues. Per the germline V gene, CDR1 is KGHSH and CDR2 is LQKENI. Trimming left V 5 bases short and J 5 bases short, with 15 bases between. The CDR3 nucleotides are TGTGCCAGCTCATCCTCGACCCTGGAGGAGACCCAGTACTTC. It encodes CASSSSTLEETQYF.

V and J are TRBV2 and TRBJ1-2; maybe TRBD1 (6 bases). Trimming shortened V by 5 bases and J by 0 bases, and 13 bases separated the two germline ends. CDR3 length equals 15 residues. Germline-derived CDR1 and CDR2 are SNHLY and FYNNEI. The CDR3 nucleotides are TGTGCCAGCAGTCGGACAGATTTAGCTAACTATGGCTACACCTTC. Translation: CASSRTDLANYGYTF.

The CDR3 protein is CASSQLSAGGTDTQYF. The CDR3 nucleotides are TGCGCCAGCAGCCAACTCTCTGCGGGGGGGACAGATACGCAGTATTTT. V is TRBV4-3 and J is TRBJ2-3; 9 nucleotides line up with TRBD2. Trimming took 2 bases from V and 3 from J; bases not matched to a gene: 6. From germline, CDR1 is LGHNA and CDR2 YSLEER. This CDR3 contains 16 residues.

The rearrangement links TRBV7-9 to TRBJ1-5; D may be TRBD1 (5 bases). Germline values: CDR1 SEHNR, CDR2 FQNEAQ (reference sequence). The CDR3 covers 16 residues. The V and J ends lost 2 bases and 2 bases respectively, with 13 bases between them. CDR3 sequence (DNA): TGTGCCAGCAGCTTATTTGGGGCCGGGGGCAATCAGCCCCAGCATTTT. This translates into CASSLFGAGGNQPQHF.

The chain combines TRBV7-2 with TRBJ1-1; 7 bases fit TRBD1. The CDR3 runs to 16 residues. Germline CDR1 is SGHTA and CDR2 is FQGNSA. The trim removed 5 bases at V and 0 bases at J, leaving 9 bases unmatched. CDR3 in DNA: TGTGCCAGCAGCCAGCTAGGGACAGTTCTGAACACTGAAGCTTTCTTT. The encoded protein is CASSQLGTVLNTEAFF.